A single sample gave rise to the 15 T cell receptor beta chains below, sequenced in a study of blood T cell repertoires in COVID-19. TCRdb's copy holds only in-frame clones and misses some; the assay was immunoSEQ multiplex PCR. Altogether about 430,000 clones are present, around 87% being singletons, with the ten largest covering 0.9% to 1%. The source material was PBMCs or T cells enriched from blood (not recorded which). These receptors were collected from a woman younger than 45 with acute COVID-19.

The rearrangement uses TRBV7-9 and TRBJ1-3, with TRBD1 identical over 7 bases. CDR3 length equals 14 residues. Germline CDR1 SEHNR, CDR2 FQNEAQ (reference sequence). Germline trimming cut 4 bases from V and 6 bases from J; bases unmatched to any gene: 6. The DNA for the CDR3 is TGTGCCAGCAGCTCCTCAGGGGGAGAAAACACCATATATTTT. Translation: CASSSSGGENTIYF.

This chain connects TRBV9 to TRBJ2-3; 10 bases fit TRBD2. The CDR3 runs to 16 residues. Germline assignment: CDR1 SGDLS and CDR2 YYNGEE. The trim removed 0 bases at V and 2 bases at J, leaving 3 bases unmatched. The CDR3 sequence is CASSVATSGATDTQYF. The CDR3 DNA follows: TGTGCCAGCAGCGTAGCTACTAGCGGGGCCACAGATACGCAGTATTTT.

This chain connects TRBV5-1 to TRBJ2-1; the match to TRBD2 covers 8 bases. The CDR3 loop spans 15 amino acids. Germline-derived CDR1 and CDR2 are SGHRS and YFSETQ. J lost 8 bases, V lost 0 bases, and 7 bases had no gene match. In DNA form, the CDR3 reads TGCGCCAGCAGCTTGGCAGGGACTAGTAACGATGAGCAGTTCTTC. This gives the protein CASSLAGTSNDEQFF.

The chain has TRBV5-1 and TRBJ1-1; TRBD1 agrees at 7 bases. The CDR3 runs to 14 residues. The germline V gene encodes CDR1 SGHRS and CDR2 YFSETQ. Trimming took 6 bases from V and 4 from J; bases not matched to a gene: 9. CDR3 loop: CASTTSPGGTEAFF. CDR3 nucleotide sequence: TGCGCCAGCACCACTAGCCCAGGGGGCACTGAAGCTTTCTTT.

The V gene is TRBV3-1 (or the pseudogene TRBV3-2), the J gene TRBJ2-7, with D tentatively TRBD2 (5 bases). The CDR3 covers 15 residues. Trimming cost V 2 bases and J 1 base, with 12 bases left between them. Germline loops: CDR1 LGHDT, CDR2 YNNKEL (reference sequence). The CDR3 DNA sequence: TGTGCCAGCAGCCAAAGGTTGGAGCGGTCCTACGAGCAGTACTTC. Amino acids: CASSQRLERSYEQYF.

This clone was recorded once. The chain links TRBV6-2 or TRBV6-3 to TRBJ1-2, with TRBD1 as a possible D gene (6 bases). The ends were cut back, 0 bases at V and 5 bases at J, with 10 bases in the middle. This CDR3 spans 14 amino acids. The germline V gene has CDR1 MNHEY and CDR2 SVGEGT. This CDR3 reads CASSYSTGIYGYTF. Here the CDR3 DNA reads TGTGCCAGCAGTTACTCGACAGGAATATATGGCTACACCTTC.

The chain has TRBV9 and TRBJ2-7; 13 bases are shared with TRBD2. V dropped 4 bases and J dropped 0; count of bases not matched to a gene: 4. Germline V gene lookup returns CDR1 SGDLS and CDR2 YYNGEE. The CDR3 has 16 amino acids. The CDR3 here is CASSLGLAGDSYEQYF. CDR3 sequence (DNA): TGTGCCAGCAGCCTAGGACTAGCGGGGGACTCCTACGAGCAGTACTTC.

V gene TRBV20-1 combines with J gene TRBJ2-3, with 8 bases aligning to TRBD2. V lost 3 bases to trimming and J lost 2 bases; unmatched junction nucleotides: 7. The CDR3 has 15 residues. Looked up from germline, CDR1 is DFQATT and CDR2 is SNEGSKA (reference sequence). CDR3 amino acids: CSASLGGGPTDTQYF. CDR3 nucleotides: TGCAGTGCTAGTTTGGGCGGGGGGCCCACAGATACGCAGTATTTT.

This clone was found once. The chain has TRBV5-4 and TRBJ1-1, with 9 bases matching TRBD1. The CDR3 has 14 amino acids. CDR1 is SGHNT, CDR2 YYREEE, per germline (reference sequence). Trimming cost V 4 bases and J 4 bases; bases outside gene matches: 5. This chain's CDR3 is CASSTRQGGTEAFF. Here the CDR3 DNA reads TGTGCCAGCAGCACTCGACAGGGGGGCACTGAAGCTTTCTTT.

The rearrangement uses TRBV18 and TRBJ2-5, with TRBD1 identical over 7 bases. Germline-derived CDR1 and CDR2 are KGHSH and LQKENI. V dropped 1 base and J dropped 2; count of bases not matched to a gene: 4. The CDR3 contains 15 residues. CDR3 sequence: CASSPRQGVQETQYF. For the CDR3, the DNA is TGTGCCAGCTCACCACGACAGGGCGTTCAAGAGACCCAGTACTTC.

This clone has just a few counts. J is TRBJ1-6 and V is TRBV2, with 7 nucleotides matching TRBD1. The CDR3 totals 15 residues. Germline loops: CDR1 SNHLY, CDR2 FYNNEI. The V gene end was trimmed by 7 bases and the J gene end by 2 bases; junction bases not matched to a gene: 5. CDR3 in amino acids: CASTPDRAYNSPLHF. For the CDR3, the DNA is TGTGCCAGCACTCCAGACAGGGCCTATAATTCACCCCTCCACTTT.

J is TRBJ1-6 and V is TRBV19; possibly TRBD1 for D (5 bases). CDR3 length equals 15 residues. From germline, CDR1 is LNHDA and CDR2 SQIVND (reference sequence). V lost 7 bases to trimming and J lost 4 bases, with 14 bases between them. The CDR3 region has the DNA TGTGCCAGTACCCCCGACAGCTTATATAATTCACCCCTCCACTTT. It yields the protein CASTPDSLYNSPLHF.

The chain carries TRBV30 and TRBJ1-1; D gene unclear. Germline assignment: CDR1 GTSNPN and CDR2 SVGIG (reference sequence). With 2 bases removed from V and 2 bases from J, the gap between germline ends came to 6 bases. The CDR3 is 12 residues long. The CDR3 nucleotides are TGTGCCTGGAGTAGCTCCAACACTGAAGCTTTCTTT. Translation: CAWSSSNTEAFF.

The genes are TRBV6-4 and TRBJ1-2; TRBD1 agrees at 9 bases. The length of the CDR3 is 13 residues. Germline V gene lookup returns CDR1 MRHNA and CDR2 SNTAGT. The ends lost 6 bases at V and 5 bases at J; junction bases unmatched: 4. CDR3 residues: CASSPDRGYGYTF. The DNA of the CDR3 is TGTGCCAGCAGCCCCGACAGGGGGTATGGCTACACCTTC.

The chain joins TRBV6-4 to TRBJ2-1; 9 bases are a match to TRBD2. The V segment lost 2 bases and the J segment 6 bases; nucleotides outside the gene matches: 5. Per germline, CDR1 MRHNA and CDR2 SNTAGT. This CDR3 comprises 15 residues. Here the CDR3 reads CASSDVAGGFNEQFF. The CDR3 DNA reads TGTGCCAGCAGTGACGTCGCGGGGGGGTTCAATGAGCAGTTCTTC.